The 18 T cell receptor beta chains below were found in one sample sequenced in a study of shared clonotypes between healthy human individuals (dated by TCRdb to 2018 to 2021). The library relied on the immunoSEQ multiplex PCR assay. What TCRdb holds here is the immuneACCESS table cut down to in-frame rearrangements. Part of the clones is not present; checked against another copy, under half of the missing clones reflect an unresolved V gene, and the others are unexplained. Present in this sample are a few hundred thousand clones, about 95% of which were seen just once. The ten most abundant clones make up 0.1% to 0.11% of the sample. CD8 naive samples consisted of CD45RO-negative cells that were positively selected for CCR7, yielding a CD45RA+CCR7+ population without TemRA cells. The specimen was naive CD8+ T cells sorted from blood. Explained via the paper, the cell subset or site label denotes: CD45RA+CCR7+. The receptor set was obtained from a woman younger than 45 in good health.

The chain recombines TRBV4-1 with TRBJ1-4; tentative D call: TRBD1 (5 bases). The CDR3 is 15 residues long. CDR1 and CDR2 from the germline V gene are MGHRA and YSYEKL. The V and J ends lost 4 bases and 10 bases respectively, with 19 bases between them. The CDR3 bases are TGCGCCAGCAGCCCCTGGGGCGACGGGAAGAGAAAACTGTTTTTT. This encodes CASSPWGDGKRKLFF.

The J gene is TRBJ1-2, the V gene TRBV7-9, with 9 nucleotides matching TRBD1. The CDR3 is 15 residues long. From germline, CDR1 is SEHNR and CDR2 FQNEAQ (reference sequence). V was clipped by 4 bases and J by 7 bases; unmatched bases: 10. The CDR3 reads CASSSPGQGSAGYTF. The CDR3 nucleotides read TGTGCCAGCAGCTCGCCGGGACAGGGATCCGCTGGCTACACCTTC.

This chain uses TRBV2 with TRBJ1-1; maybe TRBD1 (5 bases). Looked up from germline, CDR1 is SNHLY and CDR2 is FYNNEI. V lost 7 bases and J lost 0, with 12 bases in between. The CDR3 runs 14 residues. The CDR3 protein is CASTLEGMNTEAFF. The CDR3 DNA sequence: TGTGCCAGCACCCTTGAGGGGATGAACACTGAAGCTTTCTTT.

The V gene is TRBV9, the J gene TRBJ2-3; D is possibly TRBD2 (5 bases). The CDR3 runs 14 residues. V shed 3 bases and J shed 1 base, with 9 bases lying between them. Germline values: CDR1 SGDLS, CDR2 YYNGEE. Here the CDR3 DNA reads TGTGCCAGCAGCGGAGGAGCGGGCACAGATACGCAGTATTTT. This sequence encodes CASSGGAGTDTQYF.

Note on this clone: One end of the junction is discordant with germline, which a read error may explain. The V call is TRBV7-8, the J call TRBJ2-7; possible D gene TRBD1, 6 bases. Germline CDR1 and CDR2: SGHVS and FQNEAQ. This CDR3 comprises 13 residues. CDR3 bases: TGTGCCAGCAGCCTAGCCCCCAGGGGCGAGCAGTACTTC. It yields the protein CASSLAPRGEQYF. The variable domain in full, with the rest retrieved from reference TRBV7-8 and TRBJ2-7, is GAGVSQSPRYKVAKRGQDVALRCDPISGHVSLFWYQQALGQGPEFLTYFQNEAQLDKSGLPSDRFFAERPEGSVSTLKIQRTQQEDSAVYLCASSLAPRGEQYFGPGTRLTVT.

The chain uses TRBV5-5 and TRBJ1-2; the match to TRBD1 covers 7 bases. J was trimmed by 9 bases and V by 3 bases; bases with no gene match: 14. The CDR3 has 15 amino acids. Germline assignment: CDR1 SGHKS and CDR2 YYEKEE (reference sequence). The CDR3 is CASSSGWDSRISYTF. The CDR3, as DNA: TGTGCCAGCAGCTCCGGCTGGGACAGCCGAATAAGCTACACCTTC. Drawing the rest from reference TRBV5-5 and TRBJ1-2, the complete variable domain is DAGVTQSPTHLIKTRGQQVTLRCSPISGHKSVSWYQQVLGQGPQFIFQYYEKEERGRGNFPDRFSARQFPNYSSELNVNALLLGDSALYLCASSSGWDSRISYTFGSGTRLTVV.

The J gene is TRBJ1-2, the V gene TRBV28; D remains unclear. This CDR3 comprises 11 residues. Germline CDR1 reads MDHEN; CDR2 reads SYDVKM. Trimming took off 5 bases at V and 3 bases at J, with 4 bases between the two ends. The CDR3 DNA reads TGTGCCAGCAGTCTGGACTATGGCTACACCTTC. This codes for CASSLDYGYTF.

The CDR3 is CASSRIVSGGRSYNEQFF. The DNA for the CDR3 is TGTGCCAGCAGCAGAATCGTTAGCGGGGGACGCTCCTACAATGAGCAGTTCTTC. The chain links TRBV21-1 to TRBJ2-1; TRBD2, as called in the table, went unchecked against the DNA. TRBV21-1 has pseudogene status. The CDR3 totals 18 residues.

The chain is built from TRBV19 and TRBJ1-5; possible D gene TRBD1, 6 bases. Germline CDR1 is LNHDA and CDR2 is SQIVND (reference sequence). V shed 7 bases and J shed 5 bases, with 18 bases lying between them. The CDR3 runs 15 residues. CDR3 DNA sequence: TGTGCCAGTAACACGGCAGGTACAGGGTATCAGCCCCAGCATTTT. Residues: CASNTAGTGYQPQHF.

This sequence joins TRBV19 and TRBJ2-7; TRBD2 matches 14 bases. V shed 5 bases, J shed 4 bases, and the junction held 7 bases outside the gene matches. This CDR3 has 16 residues. Germline CDR1 is LNHDA and CDR2 is SQIVND (reference sequence). CDR3 in amino acids: CASSLGTSGSSYEQYF. In nucleotides, the CDR3 is TGTGCCAGTAGTTTAGGGACTAGCGGGAGTTCTTACGAGCAGTACTTC.

The rearrangement uses TRBV4-1 and TRBJ2-2, with 13 bases fitting TRBD2. V trimming: 3 bases; J trimming: 3 bases; junction bases outside the gene matches: 4. The CDR3 has 17 residues. Looked up from germline, CDR1 is MGHRA and CDR2 is YSYEKL. The CDR3 here is CASSQPLAGGDTGELFF. As DNA, the CDR3 is TGCGCCAGCAGCCAGCCACTAGCGGGAGGGGACACCGGGGAGCTGTTTTTT.

This clone appeared a single time. The chain carries TRBV2 and TRBJ1-1; D may be TRBD1 (6 bases). Per germline, CDR1 SNHLY and CDR2 FYNNEI. The CDR3 is 13 residues long. V gave up 4 bases and J gave up 5 bases, with 11 bases separating them. The CDR3 loop is CASSVQGRTEAFF. The CDR3 bases are TGTGCCAGCAGTGTACAGGGTAGGACTGAAGCTTTCTTT.

The rearrangement joins TRBV2 to TRBJ2-7; D may be TRBD1 (5 bases). V lost 3 bases and J 4 bases, leaving 13 bases between the germline ends. The germline gives CDR1 SNHLY, CDR2 FYNNEI. The CDR3 is 14 residues long. CDR3 bases: TGTGCCAGCAGTGAGGGTAGGGGATTATACGAGCAGTACTTC. Translated: CASSEGRGLYEQYF.

This clone was recorded once. This chain uses TRBV10-1 with TRBJ2-7; D ambiguous. This CDR3 spans 14 amino acids. Trimming removed 0 bases from V and 0 bases from J, with 6 bases in between. From germline, CDR1 is WNHNN and CDR2 SYGVQD (reference sequence). In nucleotides, the CDR3 is TGCGCCAGCAGTGAGTCTGGTTACTCCTACGAGCAGTACTTC. It codes for CASSESGYSYEQYF.

The chain is built from TRBV9 and TRBJ2-1; TRBD2 matches at 10 bases. The CDR3 contains 17 residues. CDR1 and CDR2 from the germline V gene are SGDLS and YYNGEE. V was pared by 1 base and J by 2 bases, with 6 bases of the junction left unmatched. The DNA for the CDR3 is TGTGCCAGCAGCGTAACTAGCGGGACCGGGACCTACAATGAGCAGTTCTTC. Its protein product is CASSVTSGTGTYNEQFF.

This chain links TRBV7-9 with TRBJ1-2; 7 positions match TRBD1. J gave up 5 bases and V 6 bases, and 6 bases lay outside the gene matches. The germline V gene has CDR1 SEHNR and CDR2 FQNEAQ (reference sequence). This CDR3 has 13 amino acids. In nucleotides, the CDR3 is TGTGCCAGCAGGGCCGGGACAGAATATGGCTACACCTTC. The encoded protein is CASRAGTEYGYTF.

The chain links TRBV6-1 to TRBJ2-1; 9 nucleotides line up with TRBD2. This CDR3 is built from 18 residues. V was pared by 4 bases and J by 0 bases, with 10 bases of the junction left unmatched. CDR1 is MNHNS, CDR2 SASEGT, per germline. CDR3: CASSGWLAGLSSYNEQFF. CDR3 nucleotides: TGTGCCAGCAGTGGGTGGCTAGCGGGATTGAGCTCCTACAATGAGCAGTTCTTC.

The chain couples TRBV29-1 to TRBJ2-3; 7 positions match TRBD1. Per germline, CDR1 SQVTM and CDR2 ANQGSEA. The CDR3 loop spans 13 amino acids. Trimming cost V 4 bases and J 6 bases; bases outside gene matches: 7. This CDR3 reads CSVVVQGMDTQYF. The CDR3 DNA reads as TGCAGCGTTGTTGTACAGGGGATGGATACGCAGTATTTT.